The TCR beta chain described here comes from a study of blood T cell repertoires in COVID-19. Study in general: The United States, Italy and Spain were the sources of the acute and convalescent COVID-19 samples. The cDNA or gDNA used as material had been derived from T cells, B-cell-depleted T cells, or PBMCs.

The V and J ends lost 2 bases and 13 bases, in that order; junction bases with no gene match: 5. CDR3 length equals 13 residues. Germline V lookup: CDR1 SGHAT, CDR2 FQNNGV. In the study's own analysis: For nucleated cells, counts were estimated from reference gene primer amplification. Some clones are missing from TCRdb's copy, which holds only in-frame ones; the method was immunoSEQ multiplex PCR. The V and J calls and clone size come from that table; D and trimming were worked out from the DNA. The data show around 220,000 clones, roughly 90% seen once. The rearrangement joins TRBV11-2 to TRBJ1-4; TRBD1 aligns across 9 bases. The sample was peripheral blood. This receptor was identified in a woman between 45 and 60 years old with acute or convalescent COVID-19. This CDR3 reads CASSLNTGGLLFF. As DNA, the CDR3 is TGTGCCAGCAGCTTAAACACAGGGGGCCTACTGTTTTTT.